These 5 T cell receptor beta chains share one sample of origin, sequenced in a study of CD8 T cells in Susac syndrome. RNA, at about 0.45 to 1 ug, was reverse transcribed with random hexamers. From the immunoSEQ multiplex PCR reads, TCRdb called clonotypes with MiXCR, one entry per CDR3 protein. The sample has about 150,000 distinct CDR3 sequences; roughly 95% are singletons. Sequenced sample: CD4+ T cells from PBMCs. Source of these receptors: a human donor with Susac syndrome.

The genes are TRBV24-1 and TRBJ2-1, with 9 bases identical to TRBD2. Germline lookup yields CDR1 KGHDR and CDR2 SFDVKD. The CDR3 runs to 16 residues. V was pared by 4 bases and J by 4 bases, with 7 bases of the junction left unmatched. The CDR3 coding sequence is TGTGCCACCAGTGACCCCACTAGCGGGCAATACAATGAGCAGTTCTTC. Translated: CATSDPTSGQYNEQFF.

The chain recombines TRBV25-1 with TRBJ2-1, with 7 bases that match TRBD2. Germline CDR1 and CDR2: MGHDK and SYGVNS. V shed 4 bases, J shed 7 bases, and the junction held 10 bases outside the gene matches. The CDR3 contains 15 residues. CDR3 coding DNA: TGTGCCAGCAGTGCCACGGACGGGGGGAAGAATGAGCAGTTCTTC. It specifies CASSATDGGKNEQFF.

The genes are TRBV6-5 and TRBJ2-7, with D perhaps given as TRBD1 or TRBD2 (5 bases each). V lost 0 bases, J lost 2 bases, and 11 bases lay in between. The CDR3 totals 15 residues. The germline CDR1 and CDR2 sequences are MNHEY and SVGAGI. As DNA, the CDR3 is TGTGCCAGCAGTTACTCGAGGGCAGGGACCTACGAGCAGTACTTC. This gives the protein CASSYSRAGTYEQYF.

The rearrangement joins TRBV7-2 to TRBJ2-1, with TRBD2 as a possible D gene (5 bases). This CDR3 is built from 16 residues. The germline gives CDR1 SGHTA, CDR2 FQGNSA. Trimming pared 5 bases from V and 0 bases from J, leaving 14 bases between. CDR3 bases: TGTGCCAGCAGCCAGAGGGATTCCAACTCCTACAATGAGCAGTTCTTC. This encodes CASSQRDSNSYNEQFF.

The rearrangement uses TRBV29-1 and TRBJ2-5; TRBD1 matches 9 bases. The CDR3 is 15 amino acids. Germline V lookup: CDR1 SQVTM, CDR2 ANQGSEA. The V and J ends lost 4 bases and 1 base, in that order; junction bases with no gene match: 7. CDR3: CSVGPATGGQETQYF. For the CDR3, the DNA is TGCAGCGTTGGACCAGCGACAGGGGGCCAAGAGACCCAGTACTTC.